This T cell receptor beta chain was identified in a study of T cells in Graves' hyperthyroidism and ophthalmopathy. From RNA transcripts, TCR beta CDR3 regions were amplified. Primed by the HTBI set, a first-round RT-PCR was run on the TCR CDR3. TCRdb itself ran the multiplex PCR reads through MiXCR, one entry per CDR3 protein. The data hold 250,000 to 300,000 distinct CDR3 sequences, with roughly 18% observed a single time. The CDR3 length is 17 residues. Trimming removed 3 bases from V and 8 bases from J; junction bases left unmatched: 16. Germline V gives CDR1 SGDLS, CDR2 YYNGEE. Not enrolled were patients with uncontrolled infection, other autoimmune disease, pregnancy or lactation. The PBMCs were sourced from fresh peripheral blood (more than 8.5 ml).

The sample was blood. This clonotype was obtained from a man aged 45-65 years with Graves' ophthalmopathy. This chain connects TRBV9 to TRBJ2-1; 8 bases align to TRBD2. CDR3 sequence (DNA): TGTGCCAGCAGCGCGGGAGGGTGGACTAGCAGGAACCATGAGCAGTTCTTC. The encoded protein is CASSAGGWTSRNHEQFF.